The 29 T cell receptor beta chains in this list originate from one sample, sequenced in a study of post-analysis software for immune sequencing data. Study results and caveats: There were five TRBV segments more frequent in patients than controls, and TRBV5-6, TRBV5-1 and TRBV20-1 were among them.

Presence of unique molecular identifiers characterized the TCR beta cDNA libraries. TCRdb used MiXCR to reprocess the PCR reads, holding one entry per CDR3 protein. In the table there are about 770,000 distinct CDR3 sequences, about 43% of which are singletons. These TCRs are of unknown antigen specificity. The sample comprised blood. These receptors all come from a girl under 18 with multiple sclerosis.

The chain combines TRBV10-3 with TRBJ2-5; 10 nucleotides align to TRBD2. CDR1 and CDR2 (germline): ENHRY, SYGVKD. CDR3 length equals 15 residues. V shed 5 bases, J shed 11 bases, and the junction held 14 bases outside the gene matches. This CDR3 reads CAISSGLAEGNEQYF. CDR3 in DNA: TGTGCCATCAGTTCTGGACTAGCGGAAGGCAATGAGCAGTACTTC.

This clonotype has a handful of counts. The V and J genes are TRBV21-1 and TRBJ2-1. TRBV21-1 is assigned pseudogene status. The CDR3 has 16 amino acids. The CDR3 DNA reads TGTGCCAGCAGCGAAACGAAAGACCGACCCTACAATGAGCAGTTCTTC. It specifies CASSETKDRPYNEQFF.

The rearrangement uses TRBV7-9 and TRBJ2-3, with TRBD1 matching 8 bases. V shed 6 bases, J shed 3 bases, and the junction held 11 bases outside the gene matches. Germline CDR1 and CDR2: SEHNR and FQNEAQ (reference sequence). This CDR3 contains 16 residues. Here the CDR3 reads CASSRDRGVRTDTQYF. For the CDR3, the DNA is TGTGCCAGCAGTCGTGACAGGGGCGTAAGAACAGATACGCAGTATTTT.

This rearrangement joins TRBV5-1 to TRBJ2-2, with D tentatively TRBD1 (6 bases). Trimming left V 2 bases short and J 4 bases short, with 12 bases between. The length of the CDR3 is 15 residues. Germline V gene data show CDR1 as SGHRS and CDR2 as YFSETQ. The CDR3 reads CASSLMQGFTGELFF. The DNA of the CDR3 is TGCGCCAGCAGCTTAATGCAGGGGTTCACCGGGGAGCTGTTTTTT. The full variable domain, in which reference TRBV5-1 and TRBJ2-2 provide the parts outside the CDR3, is KAGVTQTPRYLIKTRGQQVTLSCSPISGHRSVSWYQQTPGQGLQFLFEYFSETQRNKGNFPGRFSGRQFSNSRSEMNVSTLELGDSALYLCASSLMQGFTGELFFGEGSRLTVL.

The rearrangement joins TRBV12-3 or TRBV12-4 to TRBJ2-1; TRBD2 aligns across 8 bases. This CDR3 region has 13 residues. The V gene end was trimmed by 3 bases and the J gene end by 6 bases; junction bases not matched to a gene: 1. Here the CDR3 reads CASSLLAGNEQFF. Here the CDR3 DNA reads TGTGCCAGCAGTTTGCTAGCGGGCAATGAGCAGTTCTTC.

The chain links TRBV18 to TRBJ2-1; the match to TRBD2 covers 8 bases. The germline V gene has CDR1 KGHSH and CDR2 LQKENI. The CDR3 is 16 amino acids. The junction had 1 base not matched to a gene; V was cut back by 0 bases and J by 0 bases. The CDR3 sequence: CASSPPAGVSYNEQFF. CDR3 nucleotides: TGTGCCAGCTCACCACCAGCGGGGGTCTCCTACAATGAGCAGTTCTTC.

V gene TRBV20-1 combines with J gene TRBJ2-7, with 7 bases aligning to TRBD2. V dropped 0 bases and J dropped 0; count of bases not matched to a gene: 8. Germline V gene sequence: CDR1 DFQATT, CDR2 SNEGSKA (reference sequence). CDR3 length equals 16 residues. CDR3 region: CSARDFTSESSYEQYF. CDR3 in DNA: TGCAGTGCTAGAGATTTTACTAGCGAGAGCTCCTACGAGCAGTACTTC.

This clonotype was counted between two and nine times. CDR3 in DNA: TGCAGCGTTGAAGAGGCTAGCGGGCACAATGAGCAGTTCTTC. It encodes CSVEEASGHNEQFF. The rearrangement links TRBV29-1 to TRBJ2-1; TRBD2 aligns across 8 bases. J lost 5 bases, V lost 0 bases, and 3 bases had no gene match. CDR1 is SQVTM and CDR2 is ANQGSEA in the germline V gene. The CDR3 runs 14 residues.

This sequence joins TRBV28 and TRBJ2-3; 12 bases align to TRBD2. Germline-derived CDR1 and CDR2 are MDHEN and SYDVKM. This CDR3 comprises 17 residues. V trimming: 3 bases; J trimming: 0 bases; junction bases outside the gene matches: 4. CDR3 region: CASSLWTSGASTDTQYF. In DNA, the CDR3 is TGTGCCAGCAGTTTGTGGACTAGCGGGGCTAGCACAGATACGCAGTATTTT.

This clonotype was recorded many times. This rearrangement joins TRBV20-1 to TRBJ2-7, with D possibly TRBD1 on 6 matching bases. There are 14 residues in the CDR3. Germline assignment: CDR1 DFQATT and CDR2 SNEGSKA (reference sequence). Trimming pared 0 bases from V and 3 bases from J, leaving 12 bases between. The CDR3 reads CSARENRELYEQYF. CDR3 DNA sequence: TGCAGTGCTAGAGAGAACAGGGAGCTCTACGAGCAGTACTTC.

This clonotype was found a few times. CDR3 in DNA: TGCGCCAGCAGCTTGAGCGGGGGAAGTGGGGAGCAGTACTTC. It translates to CASSLSGGSGEQYF. The J gene is TRBJ2-7, the V gene TRBV5-1; 8 bases fit TRBD2. Looked up from germline, CDR1 is SGHRS and CDR2 is YFSETQ. The junction had 7 bases not matched to a gene; V was cut back by 1 base and J by 7 bases. This CDR3 has 14 amino acids.

The gene calls are TRBV28 and TRBJ2-7, with a possible D match to TRBD2 (6 bases). Trimming stripped 6 bases from V and 2 bases from J, with 17 bases between. This CDR3 comprises 15 residues. Germline V gives CDR1 MDHEN, CDR2 SYDVKM. The CDR3 is CASSRSGHRAYEQYF. The CDR3 DNA follows: TGTGCCAGCAGCCGTAGCGGCCATAGGGCCTACGAGCAGTACTTC.

The gene calls are TRBV9 and TRBJ2-7; D assignment may be TRBD1 or TRBD2 (7 bases each). Germline V lookup: CDR1 SGDLS, CDR2 YYNGEE. This CDR3 has 17 residues. The germline V and J ends were trimmed by 4 bases and 5 bases, with 25 bases remaining between them. The CDR3 bases are TGTGCCAGCAGCCCCCGGACTAGACAGGGCCCTCACGACGAGCAGTACTTC. Protein product: CASSPRTRQGPHDEQYF.

The V and J genes are TRBV12-3 or TRBV12-4 and TRBJ1-2; D might be TRBD1 (5 bases). Trimming removed 1 base at V and 8 bases at J, with 14 bases between. This CDR3 spans 14 amino acids. CDR3 nucleotide sequence: TGTGCCAGCAGTTTAGGGGGCACCAACGAGGGCTACACCTTC. Translation gives CASSLGGTNEGYTF.

In nucleotides, the CDR3 is TGCGCCAGCAGCTTGGTGCCGCCGGGACTAGCGGCCACACGTAGCACAGATACGCAGTATTTT. Translated, it gives CASSLVPPGLAATRSTDTQYF. The chain recombines TRBV5-1 with TRBJ2-3, with 11 positions matching TRBD2. V was clipped by 0 bases and J by 0 bases; unmatched bases: 15. This CDR3 region has 21 residues. Germline V gene sequence: CDR1 SGHRS, CDR2 YFSETQ. Supplemented by reference TRBV5-1 and TRBJ2-3, the full variable domain reads KAGVTQTPRYLIKTRGQQVTLSCSPISGHRSVSWYQQTPGQGLQFLFEYFSETQRNKGNFPGRFSGRQFSNSRSEMNVSTLELGDSALYLCASSLVPPGLAATRSTDTQYFGPGTRLTVL.

The chain links TRBV5-1 to TRBJ2-3, with D unclear. The CDR3 consists of 14 residues. V gave up 5 bases and J gave up 3 bases, with 13 bases separating them. The germline V gene has CDR1 SGHRS and CDR2 YFSETQ. The CDR3 loop reads CASRISAGTDTQYF. The CDR3, as DNA: TGCGCCAGCAGAATATCGGCTGGGACAGATACGCAGTATTTT.

CDR3 sequence reads: CSASGTSNYGYTF. The CDR3 DNA is TGCAGCGCCTCCGGGACATCAAACTATGGCTACACCTTC. J is TRBJ1-2 and V is TRBV29-1, with D perhaps TRBD1 (6 bases). Germline V gives CDR1 SQVTM, CDR2 ANQGSEA. The CDR3 has 13 amino acids. With 7 bases removed from V and 2 bases from J, the gap between germline ends came to 14 bases.

This clonotype was detected many times. The chain recombines TRBV12-3 or TRBV12-4 with TRBJ1-2, with TRBD1 matching 8 bases. V trimming: 5 bases; J trimming: 4 bases; junction bases outside the gene matches: 9. The CDR3 has 15 residues. The CDR3 here is CASSDTGGRSYGYTF. Here the CDR3 DNA reads TGTGCCAGCAGTGACACAGGGGGTAGGAGCTATGGCTACACCTTC.

As to this clonotype: A junction boundary mismatches the germline segment, possibly from a read error. The rearrangement joins TRBV5-1 to TRBJ2-1, with D possibly matching TRBD2 (7 bases). Germline CDR1 SGHRS, CDR2 YFSETQ. The CDR3 has 14 residues. The CDR3 nucleotides are TGCGCCAGCAGTTTGGCTAGCGAGGGGGGGGAGCAGTTCTTC. Its translation is CASSLASEGGEQFF. The full variable domain, completed using reference TRBV5-1 and TRBJ2-1, is KAGVTQTPRYLIKTRGQQVTLSCSPISGHRSVSWYQQTPGQGLQFLFEYFSETQRNKGNFPGRFSGRQFSNSRSEMNVSTLELGDSALYLCASSLASEGGEQFFGPGTRLTVL.

The chain recombines TRBV14 with TRBJ2-4; D not resolved. The last part of the DNA fits TRBJ2-7 better; the J call may be wrong. The length of the CDR3 is 15 residues. The germline V gene encodes CDR1 SGHDN and CDR2 FVKESK. The CDR3 region has the DNA TGTGCCAGCAGCCAAGATGAAGGGTTAAACGTCGAGCAGTACTTC. Protein sequence: CASSQDEGLNVEQYF.

The J gene is TRBJ2-7, the V gene TRBV7-3; no clear D. The J call could be wrong; TRBJ2-5 is a better fit for the DNA end. The CDR3 runs to 15 residues. CDR1 SGHTA and CDR2 FQGTGA come from the germline V gene. CDR3 amino acids: CASSLTPVGKETQYF. In DNA form, the CDR3 reads TGTGCCAGCAGCTTAACCCCCGTGGGCAAAGAGACCCAGTACTTC.

The chain recombines TRBV5-1 with TRBJ2-5; 8 bases align to TRBD2. The length of the CDR3 is 14 residues. Germline V CDR1 and CDR2: SGHRS, YFSETQ. Trimming at V came to 3 bases and at J to 11 bases, leaving 12 bases not matched to a gene. The CDR3 nucleotides are TGCGCCAGCAGCTCGGGACTAGGGGGGAATGAGCAGTACTTC. This translates into CASSSGLGGNEQYF. Variable domain in full (rest from reference TRBV5-1 and TRBJ2-5): KAGVTQTPRYLIKTRGQQVTLSCSPISGHRSVSWYQQTPGQGLQFLFEYFSETQRNKGNFPGRFSGRQFSNSRSEMNVSTLELGDSALYLCASSSGLGGNEQYFGPGTRLLVL.

This chain uses TRBV10-3 with TRBJ1-5; D gene ambiguous. The CDR3 is made up of 14 amino acids. Germline CDR1 ENHRY, CDR2 SYGVKD. V was clipped by 3 bases and J by 7 bases, with 13 bases between them. CDR3 in amino acids: CAISDMDHTQPQHF. The CDR3 DNA is TGTGCCATCAGTGATATGGATCATACGCAGCCCCAGCATTTT.

This clonotype was counted between two and nine times. This chain uses TRBV20-1 with TRBJ2-5; unclear D gene. V dropped 4 bases and J dropped 1 base, with 4 bases sitting between them. The CDR3 loop spans 11 amino acids. Germline assignment: CDR1 DFQATT and CDR2 SNEGSKA (reference sequence). CDR3 coding DNA: TGCAGTGCTAACATCCAAGAGACCCAGTACTTC. This gives the protein CSANIQETQYF.

The table lists this clonotype with a count of one. The V gene is TRBV7-3, the J gene TRBJ2-7; tentatively, D is TRBD1 (6 bases). The J call may be incorrect, as the DNA end agrees better with TRBJ2-5. Germline CDR1 reads SGHTA; CDR2 reads FQGTGA. The CDR3 is made up of 13 amino acids. The DNA for the CDR3 is TGTGCCAGCAGCTTCACACTAGGGGGGACCCAGTACTTC. This codes for CASSFTLGGTQYF.

The chain recombines TRBV12-3 or TRBV12-4 with TRBJ2-7; the match to TRBD2 covers 7 bases. The trim removed 1 base at V and 10 bases at J, leaving 4 bases unmatched. The CDR3 covers 12 residues. The CDR3 loop is CASSLGATSQYF. The CDR3 DNA is TGTGCCAGCAGTTTAGGGGCGACTAGCCAGTACTTC.

This clonotype was observed a handful of times. The chain uses TRBV27 and TRBJ2-3; unclear D gene. The CDR3 totals 13 residues. CDR1 and CDR2 from the germline V gene are MNHEY and SMNVEV (reference sequence). V was pared by 3 bases and J by 2 bases, with 6 bases between. CDR3 sequence reads: CASSFLTTDTQYF. The CDR3 coding sequence is TGTGCCAGCAGTTTTTTGACCACAGATACGCAGTATTTT.

This chain links TRBV19 with TRBJ2-1; D is unresolved. V shed 7 bases and J shed 6 bases, with 10 bases lying between them. The CDR3 totals 12 residues. Germline assignment: CDR1 LNHDA and CDR2 SQIVND (reference sequence). The CDR3 region is CASNGGPNEQFF. Written as DNA, the CDR3 is TGTGCCAGTAATGGCGGCCCCAATGAGCAGTTCTTC.

V is TRBV6-6 and J is TRBJ1-2; 10 bases align to TRBD1. The CDR3 consists of 14 residues. Trimming removed 7 bases from V and 4 bases from J; junction bases left unmatched: 6. Germline V gene sequence: CDR1 MNHNY, CDR2 SVGAGI (reference sequence). In nucleotides, the CDR3 is TGTGCCAGCATTCCAAGGACAGGGGGCTATGGCTACACCTTC. It codes for CASIPRTGGYGYTF.